This TCR beta chain was recorded in a study of cytomegalovirus exposure and HLA in healthy donors. Findings and limits, study-wide: Excluded were some V segments that proved indistinguishable, including TRBV6-2 and TRBV6-3.

Trimming cost V 1 base and J 6 bases, with 7 bases left between them. Germline CDR1 and CDR2: SEHNR and FQNEAQ (reference sequence). This CDR3 region has 13 residues. The PCR had 60 Vbeta and 13 Jbeta primers. This table comes from immunoSEQ multiplex PCR, and its TCRdb copy is limited to in-frame clones, with some not included. The sample records some 190,000 clones, approximately 80% being singletons. Concerning this clone itself: Antigen unknown.

The TCR comes from a man between 18 and 35 years old in good health and CMV-seronegative. Sequenced input: PBMCs. The gene calls are TRBV7-9 and TRBJ2-1; D remains ambiguous. CDR3 residues: CASSLVPSNEQFF. CDR3 coding DNA: TGTGCCAGCAGCTTAGTTCCGTCCAATGAGCAGTTCTTC.